The source of this T cell receptor (beta chain) is a study of blood T cell repertoires in COVID-19. In germline, CDR1 is MDHEN, CDR2 SYDVKM. The V end lost 5 bases, the J end lost 1 base, and 8 bases lay between the germline ends. CDR3 length equals 13 residues. Some clones are missing from TCRdb's copy, which holds only in-frame ones; the method was immunoSEQ multiplex PCR. Of roughly 90,000 clones in the sample, 80% to 90% were seen once. Material: peripheral blood. This clonotype originated in a human donor in a cohort sampled during active COVID-19. The rearrangement links TRBV28 to TRBJ1-2, with unresolved D. The CDR3: CASSPDINYGYTF. CDR3 nucleotide sequence: TGTGCCAGCAGTCCTGACATTAACTATGGCTACACCTTC.